The 27 T cell receptor beta chains below all came from one sample that was sequenced in a study of T-cell memory formation after mild COVID-19. TCRdb re-derived calls from the 5' RACE reads in MiXCR, one entry per CDR3 protein. The sample gives 50,000 or so distinct CDR3 sequences, around 30% of which show up once; 43% is in the top ten. The specimen sequenced was PBMCs or a T cell subset sorted from them (not recorded which). Receptors were obtained from a man aged 18-30 years who had mild COVID-19 (a few samples of this study predate the infection). Cell type and time point are not known.

The rearrangement uses TRBV9 and TRBJ2-7; D possibly matches TRBD1 or TRBD2 (5 bases each). CDR3 length: 11 amino acids. V was shortened by 4 bases and J by 6 bases, with 8 bases between the two germline ends. CDR1 SGDLS and CDR2 YYNGEE come from the germline V gene. The CDR3 nucleotides read TGTGCCAGCAGCACCGGGGCCGAGCAGTACTTC. It encodes CASSTGAEQYF.

This clonotype was detected a few times. The chain links TRBV5-4 to TRBJ2-5; perhaps TRBD1 as D (5 bases). Deletions cut 3 bases from V and 5 bases from J, with 17 bases between. Germline loops: CDR1 SGHNT, CDR2 YYREEE (reference sequence). This CDR3 region has 15 residues. CDR3 sequence: CASSSPVGPGETQYF. For the CDR3, the DNA is TGTGCCAGCAGCTCACCCGTGGGGCCTGGGGAGACCCAGTACTTC.

The rearrangement joins TRBV29-1 to TRBJ2-1, with 10 bases identical to TRBD2. Germline V gives CDR1 SQVTM, CDR2 ANQGSEA. There are 13 residues in the CDR3. V gave up 4 bases and J gave up 4 bases; unmatched junction bases: 1. The CDR3 region has the DNA TGCAGCGTTGCTAGCGGGGGTTACAATGAGCAGTTCTTC. As protein: CSVASGGYNEQFF.

The CDR3 reads CASSWDESGGSYNEQFF. In DNA, the CDR3 is TGTGCCAGCAGCTGGGATGAGTCGGGGGGTTCCTACAATGAGCAGTTCTTC. The chain is built from TRBV5-6 and TRBJ2-1; 7 bases map to TRBD2. Looked up from germline, CDR1 is SGHDT and CDR2 is YYEEEE. The CDR3 is 17 amino acids. Losses at the gene ends were 3 bases for V and 1 base for J; bases not matched to a gene: 10.

The V call is TRBV6-1, the J call TRBJ2-1; 10 bases line up with TRBD1. This CDR3 comprises 16 residues. The germline V gene has CDR1 MNHNS and CDR2 SASEGT. V trimming: 4 bases; J trimming: 8 bases; junction bases outside the gene matches: 11. CDR3 region: CASSGDPGQGSDEQFF. For the CDR3, the DNA is TGTGCCAGCAGTGGAGACCCGGGACAGGGGAGCGATGAGCAGTTCTTC.

A few counts support this clonotype. The rearrangement uses TRBV3-1 and TRBJ2-1, with D possibly matching TRBD2 (6 bases). The CDR3 totals 15 residues. Germline CDR1 and CDR2: LGHDT and YNNKEL (reference sequence). V shed 3 bases and J shed 9 bases, with 18 bases lying between them. The CDR3 loop reads CASSHRDSLLVEQFF. In DNA, the CDR3 is TGTGCCAGCAGCCACCGGGACTCACTACTTGTTGAGCAGTTCTTC.

The rearrangement uses TRBV4-2 and TRBJ1-6, with D unclear. Trimming took off 4 bases at V and 7 bases at J, with 8 bases between the two ends. CDR1 and CDR2 from the germline V gene are LGHNA and YNFKEQ. This CDR3 has 13 residues. The CDR3 sequence is CASSPRENSPLHF. The CDR3 bases are TGTGCCAGCAGCCCGCGGGAAAATTCACCCCTCCACTTT.

The table lists this clonotype with a few counts. CDR3 amino acids: CASSSPWDREGEQYF. Here the CDR3 DNA reads TGTGCCAGCAGCTCCCCGTGGGACAGGGAGGGCGAGCAGTACTTC. The chain joins TRBV7-9 to TRBJ2-7; 9 bases are a match to TRBD1. V was clipped by 4 bases and J by 6 bases; unmatched bases: 10. Germline V gene data show CDR1 as SEHNR and CDR2 as FQNEAQ (reference sequence). The CDR3 is 15 residues long.

V gene TRBV20-1 combines with J gene TRBJ2-7; 7 nucleotides line up with TRBD2. The length of the CDR3 is 14 residues. Trimming at V came to 2 bases and at J to 4 bases, leaving 8 bases not matched to a gene. Per the germline V gene, CDR1 is DFQATT and CDR2 is SNEGSKA (reference sequence). In nucleotides, the CDR3 is TGCAGTGCTAGATGGGGAGGGGAAGGGTACGAGCAGTACGTC. Translating it yields CSARWGGEGYEQYV.

This chain connects TRBV6-2 or TRBV6-3 to TRBJ2-1, with a weak D call TRBD1 (6 bases). The germline CDR1 and CDR2 sequences are MNHEY and SVGEGT. The CDR3 contains 15 residues. V gave up 4 bases and J gave up 2 bases, with 12 bases separating them. The CDR3 region has the DNA TGTGCCAGCAGTTCTTCAGGGGTACCCTACAATGAGCAGTTCTTC. Protein product: CASSSSGVPYNEQFF.

By share, this clonotype ranks as large. The rearrangement links TRBV14 to TRBJ2-7; D is possibly TRBD1 (6 bases). The germline V gene encodes CDR1 SGHDN and CDR2 FVKESK. This CDR3 spans 13 amino acids. Trimming stripped 6 bases from V and 6 bases from J, with 15 bases between. CDR3 nucleotides: TGTGCCAGCAGTACGGACGTACAGGGCGAGCAGTACGTC. This encodes CASSTDVQGEQYV.

The genes are TRBV10-3 and TRBJ2-7, with TRBD1 identical over 9 bases. Germline V lookup: CDR1 ENHRY, CDR2 SYGVKD. The CDR3 runs to 13 residues. V was clipped by 4 bases and J by 6 bases; unmatched bases: 4. The CDR3 DNA sequence: TGTGCCATCAGTGGTGGACAGGGGCCCGAGCAGTACGTC. Amino acid sequence: CAISGGQGPEQYV.

In this sample, this clonotype turned up a few times. J is TRBJ2-5 and V is TRBV11-2; no reliable D call. V was clipped by 2 bases and J by 4 bases, with 8 bases between them. Germline CDR1 is SGHAT and CDR2 is FQNNGV. There are 13 residues in the CDR3. The CDR3 loop is CASSLTNGETQYF. CDR3 DNA sequence: TGTGCCAGCAGCTTAACTAACGGAGAGACCCAGTACTTC.

V usage is TRBV7-9 and J usage is TRBJ2-5; 7 bases line up with TRBD1. The trim removed 4 bases at V and 5 bases at J, leaving 16 bases unmatched. This CDR3 region has 17 residues. CDR1 SEHNR and CDR2 FQNEAQ come from the germline V gene (reference sequence). CDR3 nucleotide sequence: TGTGCCAGCAGCTCAACCCGGACAGGACGATTGGGGGAGACCCAGTACTTC. This encodes CASSSTRTGRLGETQYF.

This chain links TRBV4-2 with TRBJ2-3, with 9 bases identical to TRBD2. V lost 0 bases, J lost 2 bases, and 9 bases stayed unmatched. The germline CDR1 and CDR2 sequences are LGHNA and YNFKEQ. This CDR3 spans 18 amino acids. The CDR3 spells CASSQDASSGGFTDTQYF. In DNA, the CDR3 is TGTGCCAGCAGCCAAGATGCGAGTAGCGGGGGATTCACAGATACGCAGTATTTT.

This chain links TRBV5-6 with TRBJ2-3; 8 bases match TRBD1. The CDR3 extends over 16 amino acids. The trim removed 3 bases at V and 7 bases at J, leaving 13 bases unmatched. Germline CDR1 and CDR2: SGHDT and YYEEEE. Here the CDR3 reads CASSWGDRPNQNTQYF. The CDR3, as DNA: TGTGCCAGCAGCTGGGGGGACAGGCCCAACCAGAATACGCAGTATTTT. Full variable domain (outside the CDR3, taken from reference TRBV5-6 and TRBJ2-3): DAGVTQSPTHLIKTRGQQVTLRCSPKSGHDTVSWYQQALGQGPQFIFQYYEEEERQRGNFPDRFSGHQFPNYSSELNVNALLLGDSALYLCASSWGDRPNQNTQYFGPGTRLTVL.

This clonotype was seen a few times. This chain uses TRBV6-2 or TRBV6-3 with TRBJ2-7; tentatively, D is TRBD1 (6 bases). Germline CDR1 MNHEY, CDR2 SVGEGT. The CDR3 is 13 amino acids. Trimming stripped 2 bases from V and 2 bases from J, with 7 bases between. CDR3 in amino acids: CASSYRDTYEQYV. The CDR3, as DNA: TGTGCCAGCAGTTACCGGGACACCTACGAGCAGTACGTC.

The J gene is TRBJ2-5, the V gene TRBV28; tentatively, D is TRBD1 or TRBD2 (5 bases each). The CDR3 has 16 residues. V was trimmed by 2 bases and J by 5 bases, leaving 18 bases between them. The germline V gene encodes CDR1 MDHEN and CDR2 SYDVKM. In DNA form, the CDR3 reads TGTGCCAGCAGTTTAGAGGTATCGGGGCTCTGGGAGACCCAGTACTTC. Residues: CASSLEVSGLWETQYF.

The V and J genes are TRBV24-1 and TRBJ2-2; unclear D gene. CDR3 length: 16 amino acids. Germline assignment: CDR1 KGHDR and CDR2 SFDVKD. V was clipped by 0 bases and J by 3 bases, with 10 bases between them. CDR3 sequence reads: CATSDLLSDYTGELFF. CDR3 bases: TGTGCCACCAGTGATTTGCTATCTGATTACACCGGGGAGCTGTTTTTT.

This clonotype was found a few times. V and J are TRBV5-1 and TRBJ2-7, with TRBD1 as a possible D gene (6 bases). CDR1 is SGHRS, CDR2 YFSETQ, per germline. The CDR3 is 16 residues long. With 2 bases removed from V and 4 bases from J, the gap between germline ends came to 19 bases. CDR3 nucleotides: TGCGCCAGCAGCTTTAGCCCGGACAGTGGAAATTACGAGCAGTACGTC. Translating gives CASSFSPDSGNYEQYV.

The DNA for the CDR3 is TGCAGCGTAGCGCGAGCGGGAGGCCGAAATGAGCAGTTCTTC. Its translation: CSVARAGGRNEQFF. This chain connects TRBV29-1 to TRBJ2-1; 9 bases match TRBD2. J gave up 7 bases and V 6 bases, and 10 bases lay outside the gene matches. The CDR3 contains 14 residues. The germline CDR1 and CDR2 sequences are SQVTM and ANQGSEA.

CDR3 nucleotides: TGTGCCAGCAGCCAATGGGGACTAGCGGGACAGGAGGATACGCAGTATTTT. Protein: CASSQWGLAGQEDTQYF. The chain links TRBV12-3 or TRBV12-4 to TRBJ2-3, with TRBD2 matching over 13 bases. The CDR3 has 17 amino acids. J gave up 6 bases and V 6 bases, and 12 bases lay outside the gene matches.

This clonotype was picked up many times. The chain recombines TRBV7-8 with TRBJ2-3; D is uncertain. CDR3 length equals 11 residues. The ends were cut back, 6 bases at V and 5 bases at J, with 6 bases in the middle. Germline CDR1 and CDR2: SGHVS and FQNEAQ. CDR3 nucleotide sequence: TGTGCCAGCAGTCAAGGAGATACGCAGTATTTT. The encoded protein is CASSQGDTQYF.

This clonotype was detected only a few times. The CDR3 region is CASSLEPLNTGELFF. The CDR3 bases are TGTGCCAGCAGCTTAGAACCGTTGAACACCGGGGAGCTGTTTTTT. This sequence joins TRBV7-9 and TRBJ2-2; D gene uncertain. The germline V gene has CDR1 SEHNR and CDR2 FQNEAQ (reference sequence). This CDR3 comprises 15 residues. V gave up 1 base and J gave up 1 base, with 7 bases separating them.

This chain uses TRBV11-2 with TRBJ2-7; 8 bases are a match to TRBD1. The CDR3 is 14 residues long. Germline CDR1 reads SGHAT; CDR2 reads FQNNGV. The ends lost 7 bases at V and 3 bases at J; junction bases unmatched: 8. The CDR3 sequence: CASTPGTGYYEQYF. CDR3 in DNA: TGTGCCAGCACCCCCGGGACAGGTTACTACGAGCAGTACTTC.

The rearrangement joins TRBV7-2 to TRBJ2-1, with 9 bases lining up with TRBD2. J lost 3 bases, V lost 7 bases, and 10 bases had no gene match. The CDR3 consists of 16 residues. Looked up from germline, CDR1 is SGHTA and CDR2 is FQGNSA. CDR3 in amino acids: CASTLPHSGGYNEQFF. CDR3 in DNA: TGTGCCAGCACCCTGCCCCATAGCGGGGGCTACAATGAGCAGTTCTTC. The full variable domain, rest sourced from reference TRBV7-2 and TRBJ2-1, is GAGVSQSPSNKVTEKGKDVELRCDPISGHTALYWYRQSLGQGLEFLIYFQGNSAPDKSGLPSDRFSAERTGGSVSTLTIQRTQQEDSAVYLCASTLPHSGGYNEQFFGPGTRLTVL.

This clonotype occurred a few times. The chain is built from TRBV7-3 and TRBJ2-7, with D possibly TRBD1 on 6 matching bases. With 3 bases removed from V and 5 bases from J, the gap between germline ends came to 14 bases. The germline V gene encodes CDR1 SGHTA and CDR2 FQGTGA. This CDR3 spans 14 amino acids. The CDR3 DNA follows: TGTGCCAGCAGCTTGGCCAGGGGCATCCACGAGCAGTACTTC. Its protein product is CASSLARGIHEQYF.